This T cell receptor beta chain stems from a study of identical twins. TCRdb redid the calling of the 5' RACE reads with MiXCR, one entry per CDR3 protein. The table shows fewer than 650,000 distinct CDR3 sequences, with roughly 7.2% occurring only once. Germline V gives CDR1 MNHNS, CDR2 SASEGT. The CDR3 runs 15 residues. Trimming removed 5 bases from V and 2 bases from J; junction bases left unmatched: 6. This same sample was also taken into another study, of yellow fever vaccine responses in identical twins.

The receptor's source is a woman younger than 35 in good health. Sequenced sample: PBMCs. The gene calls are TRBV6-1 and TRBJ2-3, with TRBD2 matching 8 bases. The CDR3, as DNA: TGTGCCAGCAGTCTTTATAGCGGGATCACAGATACGCAGTATTTT. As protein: CASSLYSGITDTQYF.